This T cell receptor (beta chain) was obtained from a study of control samples from healthy donors and cancer patients. Looked up from germline, CDR1 is KGHSH and CDR2 is LQKENI. With 6 bases removed from V and 2 bases from J, the gap between germline ends came to 17 bases. The CDR3 consists of 16 residues. Assay: immunoSEQ multiplex PCR; the TCRdb copy retains only in-frame clones and omits some. The table records over 150,000 clones, 85% to 95% of them present only once. The receptor comes from a woman aged 18-29 years in good health. The rearrangement joins TRBV18 to TRBJ2-1, with a possible D match to TRBD2 (6 bases). The sample was blood. CDR3 region: CASSPYGTVTYNEQFF. CDR3 DNA sequence: TGTGCCAGCTCTCCCTACGGGACTGTGACCTACAATGAGCAGTTCTTC.